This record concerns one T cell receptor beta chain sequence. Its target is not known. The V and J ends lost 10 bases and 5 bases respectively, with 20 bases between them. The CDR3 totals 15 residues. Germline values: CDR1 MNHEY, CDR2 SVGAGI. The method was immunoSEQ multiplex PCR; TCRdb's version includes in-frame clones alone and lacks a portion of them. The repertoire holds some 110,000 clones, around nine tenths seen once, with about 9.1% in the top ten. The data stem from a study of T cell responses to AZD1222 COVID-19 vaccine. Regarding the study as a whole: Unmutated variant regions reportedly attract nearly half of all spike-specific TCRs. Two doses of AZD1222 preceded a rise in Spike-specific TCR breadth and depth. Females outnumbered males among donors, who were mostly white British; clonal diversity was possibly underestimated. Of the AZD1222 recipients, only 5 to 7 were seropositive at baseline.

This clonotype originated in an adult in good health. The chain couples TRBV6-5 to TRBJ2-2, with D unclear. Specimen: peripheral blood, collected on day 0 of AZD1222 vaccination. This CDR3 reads CATRIGVGRTGELFF. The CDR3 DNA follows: TGTGCCACCCGGATAGGTGTGGGAAGGACCGGGGAGCTGTTTTTT.